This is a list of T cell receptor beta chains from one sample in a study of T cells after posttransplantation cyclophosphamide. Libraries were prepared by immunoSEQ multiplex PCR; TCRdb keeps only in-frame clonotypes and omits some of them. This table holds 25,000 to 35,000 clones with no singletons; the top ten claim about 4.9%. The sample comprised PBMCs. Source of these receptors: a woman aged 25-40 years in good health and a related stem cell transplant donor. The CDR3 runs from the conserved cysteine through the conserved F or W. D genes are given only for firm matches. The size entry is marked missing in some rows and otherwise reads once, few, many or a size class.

TGTGCCTGGGGATCCGGGACTAGCGGGGGCCTGATTGCCTACGAGCAGTACTTC	CAWGSGTSGGLIAYEQYF	18	TRBD2	TRBV30	.	TRBJ2-7
TGTGCCAGCTCAACAAGGGTAGGGGCTGGTACTGAAGCTTTCTTT	CASSTRVGAGTEAFF	15	.	TRBV18	many	TRBJ1-1
TGCGCCAGCACCAGGATACCGTCCTCTGGAAACACCATATATTTT	CASTRIPSSGNTIYF	15	.	TRBV5-1	many	TRBJ1-3
TGTGCCAGCAGCTCAGCCCAGGGAGCCAAAAACATTCAGTACTTC	CASSSAQGAKNIQYF	15	.	TRBV5-4	many	TRBJ2-4
TGTGCCAGCAGTCCGGGACTAGCGGGGGGCACAGATACGCAGTATTTT	CASSPGLAGGTDTQYF	16	TRBD2	TRBV12-3/TRBV12-4	many	TRBJ2-3
TGTGCCAGCAGTTCATACAGGGGGCGAAACACTGAAGCTTTCTTT	CASSSYRGRNTEAFF	15	TRBD1	TRBV12-3/TRBV12-4	many	TRBJ1-1
TGTGCCAGCAGTTCAAGCGGGGGGGTAGAGACCCAGTACTTC	CASSSSGGVETQYF	14	TRBD2	TRBV25-1	.	TRBJ2-5
TGCAGCGTTGGGGCCGGCTTAAGGAACGAGCAGTACTTC	CSVGAGLRNEQYF	13	.	TRBV29-1	.	TRBJ2-7
TGTGCCTGGAGCCACGGGGAGACCCAGTACTTC	CAWSHGETQYF	11	.	TRBV30	.	TRBJ2-5
TGTGCCTGGAGTAAAAGACAGAGCTCCTATAATTCACCCCTCCACTTT	CAWSKRQSSYNSPLHF	16	.	TRBV30	.	TRBJ1-6
TGCAGCGTTGAGAGGGGAATGAGCACTGAAGCTTTCTTT	CSVERGMSTEAFF	13	.	TRBV29-1	many	TRBJ1-1
TGTGCCAGCAGCGAACAGGGGGCTGGTAATTCACCCCTCCACTTT	CASSEQGAGNSPLHF	15	TRBD1	TRBV2	many	TRBJ1-6
TGTGCCAGCTCATTCCGGACAGGGGAGTGGACTGAAGCTTTCTTT	CASSFRTGEWTEAFF	15	TRBD1	TRBV18	many	TRBJ1-1
TGTGCCAGCAGCTTAGACCCAGGGGTGTACAATGAGCAGTTCTTC	CASSLDPGVYNEQFF	15	.	TRBV11-2	many	TRBJ2-1
TGTGCCAGCAGCTCGACAGGGGTTAGCACAGATACGCAGTATTTT	CASSSTGVSTDTQYF	15	TRBD1	TRBV7-2	many	TRBJ2-3
TGTGCCATCAGTCCCCTCTCCGGGACAGGGGAAGGCTACACCTTC	CAISPLSGTGEGYTF	15	TRBD1	TRBV10-3	many	TRBJ1-2
TGTGCCAGCATACTTAGTTCGGGACAGAACGAAAAACTGTTTTTT	CASILSSGQNEKLFF	15	TRBD1	TRBV7-9	.	TRBJ1-4
TGTGCCAGCAGAAGGGCCGCGTCCAATCAGCCCCAGCATTTT	CASRRAASNQPQHF	14	.	TRBV6-2/TRBV6-3	many	TRBJ1-5
TGTGCCAGCAGCTTAAGAGGGGGCGGCTATGGCTACACCTTC	CASSLRGGGYGYTF	14	TRBD1	TRBV7-8	few	TRBJ1-2
TGCGCCAGCAGCTTGGGGGACAGGTCTACCGGGGAGCTGTTTTTT	CASSLGDRSTGELFF	15	TRBD1	TRBV5-1	many	TRBJ2-2